This T cell receptor beta chain stems from a study of Graves' ophthalmopathy and Graves' hyperthyroidism. Germline V gene data show CDR1 as MNHEY and CDR2 as SMNVEV (reference sequence). The CDR3 loop spans 14 amino acids. The V end lost 2 bases, the J end lost 7 bases, and 14 bases lay between the germline ends. Transcripts of RNA were the source for amplifying TCR beta CDR3 regions. The first-round RT-PCR employed HTBI primers together with the Qiagen OneStep RT-PCR kit. A multiplex PCR was then performed as the second round. MiXCR, run by TCRdb on the multiplex PCR reads, gives a single entry per CDR3 protein. This sample has 210,000 or so distinct CDR3 sequences; 29% occur once, and the top ten carry over 7.5%.

This sequence joins TRBV27 and TRBJ1-2, with a weak D call TRBD1 (6 bases). Specimen: peripheral blood. This TCR was recovered from a man aged 45-65 years with Graves' ophthalmopathy. CDR3 sequence reads: CASSLGGWSGGYTF. In nucleotides, the CDR3 is TGTGCCAGCAGTTTAGGGGGCTGGTCTGGTGGCTACACCTTC.